This TCR beta chain was documented in a study of radiotherapy plus CTLA-4 blockade in lung cancer. Study results and limitations: Early blood T cell clone changes and increased post-radiation serum interferon-beta were reportedly the strongest response predictors.

Clones were sequenced by immunoSEQ multiplex PCR, and TCRdb holds only the in-frame ones, with some missing. The sample includes fewer than 75,000 clones, roughly 84% of them seen just once. The germline V gene has CDR1 SGDLS and CDR2 YYNGEE. Germline trimming cut 1 base from V and 0 bases from J; bases unmatched to any gene: 3. The CDR3 totals 15 residues. Focal radiation plus CTLA-4 blockade with ipilimumab was given to patients with chemo-refractory metastatic non-small-cell lung cancer. Concerning this clone itself: Its antigen is still unknown.

The sample here was peripheral blood, taken from a patient treated with radiotherapy plus ipilimumab. The sequence derives from a human donor with non-small cell lung cancer that progressed on radiotherapy plus ipilimumab. V is TRBV9 and J is TRBJ1-1, with TRBD1 matching over 7 bases. CDR3 sequence (DNA): TGTGCCAGCAGCGTATCAGGGGGTATGAACACTGAAGCTTTCTTT. Encoded protein: CASSVSGGMNTEAFF. Together with reference TRBV9 and TRBJ1-1, the CDR3 gives the full variable domain: DSGVTQTPKHLITATGQRVTLRCSPRSGDLSVYWYQQSLDQGLQFLIQYYNGEERAKGNILERFSAQQFPDLHSELNLSSLELGDSALYFCASSVSGGMNTEAFFGQGTRLTVV.